Presented here are 23 T cell receptor beta chains from one specimen sequenced in a study of blood T cell repertoires in COVID-19. Generated by immunoSEQ multiplex PCR, the TCRdb table keeps only in-frame clones and is missing some. This table holds about 230,000 clones, roughly four fifths found once. Sequenced input: peripheral blood. The receptors here all came from a woman aged 50 to 60 with acute or convalescent COVID-19.

The V call is TRBV10-3, the J call TRBJ2-2; 11 nucleotides agree with TRBD1. The CDR3 is 15 amino acids. Germline V gene lookup returns CDR1 ENHRY and CDR2 SYGVKD. The J segment lost 0 bases and the V segment lost 6 bases, leaving 0 bases of the junction unmatched. CDR3 protein: CAIRGQGANTGELFF. The CDR3 nucleotides read TGTGCCATCAGGGGACAGGGGGCGAACACCGGGGAGCTGTTTTTT.

The chain employs TRBV5-6 and TRBJ2-7; TRBD2 agrees at 10 bases. This CDR3 has 16 residues. J lost 4 bases, V lost 3 bases, and 10 bases had no gene match. Germline V CDR1 and CDR2: SGHDT, YYEEEE. As DNA, the CDR3 is TGTGCCAGCAGCTGGGTAGCGGGAGGAGTTACTTACGAGCAGTACTTC. Translating it yields CASSWVAGGVTYEQYF.

The chain couples TRBV28 to TRBJ2-3; the match to TRBD1 covers 8 bases. The CDR3 runs 15 residues. Unmatched junction bases numbered 8, after V lost 8 bases and J lost 1 base. Looked up from germline, CDR1 is MDHEN and CDR2 is SYDVKM. The CDR3 region is CASLTGTGRTDTQYF. In DNA form, the CDR3 reads TGTGCCAGCCTCACCGGGACAGGTCGCACAGATACGCAGTATTTT.

The chain links TRBV5-4 to TRBJ2-5; TRBD2 matches 7 bases. Germline trimming cut 1 base from V and 3 bases from J; bases unmatched to any gene: 3. The CDR3 loop spans 14 amino acids. Per germline, CDR1 SGHNT and CDR2 YYREEE (reference sequence). The CDR3 DNA sequence: TGTGCCAGCAGCTTGCGACTAGCAGAAGAGACCCAGTACTTC. Its protein is CASSLRLAEETQYF.

The chain couples TRBV28 to TRBJ1-5; D gene ambiguous. The V and J ends lost 6 bases and 2 bases respectively, with 8 bases between them. There are 13 residues in the CDR3. The germline V gene encodes CDR1 MDHEN and CDR2 SYDVKM. The CDR3 nucleotides are TGTGCCAGCAGCTTCTTAGGCAATCAGCCCCAGCATTTT. The encoded protein is CASSFLGNQPQHF.

J is TRBJ1-2 and V is TRBV14; D gene ambiguous. The V gene lost 0 bases and the J gene lost 4 bases, with 12 bases spanning the gap. This CDR3 spans 15 amino acids. Germline V gives CDR1 SGHDN, CDR2 FVKESK. The CDR3 DNA follows: TGTGCCAGCAGCCAAGATGGGCAGCTTGGCTATGGCTACACCTTC. As protein: CASSQDGQLGYGYTF.

This clone was counted only a few times. The V gene is TRBV19, the J gene TRBJ1-1, with a tentative D call TRBD1 (5 bases). The CDR3 has 13 residues. From germline, CDR1 is LNHDA and CDR2 SQIVND (reference sequence). V was shortened by 9 bases and J by 4 bases, with 15 bases between the two germline ends. In DNA, the CDR3 is TGTGCCAGCGGGGCGGGGCCTGGCACTGAAGCTTTCTTT. Amino acid sequence: CASGAGPGTEAFF.

The rearrangement joins TRBV9 to TRBJ2-1; TRBD1 is a possible D gene (9 bases). Trimming pared 0 bases from V and 4 bases from J, leaving 26 bases between. This CDR3 spans 20 amino acids. Germline V gene sequence: CDR1 SGDLS, CDR2 YYNGEE. This CDR3 is CASSVEWGQGGGRTYNEQFF. The DNA for the CDR3 is TGTGCCAGCAGCGTAGAATGGGGACAGGGTGGCGGGAGGACTTACAATGAGCAGTTCTTC.

V is TRBV2 and J is TRBJ1-2; D ambiguous. In germline, CDR1 is SNHLY, CDR2 FYNNEI. Between the trimmed V and J ends, which lost 4 bases and 8 bases, there was a span of 8 bases. The CDR3 has 11 residues. The CDR3 region has the DNA TGTGCCAGCAGTGCGGGTATGGGCTACACCTTC. This translates into CASSAGMGYTF. The whole variable domain, remainder taken from reference TRBV2 and TRBJ1-2, is EPEVTQTPSHQVTQMGQEVILRCVPISNHLYFYWYRQILGQKVEFLVSFYNNEISEKSEIFDDQFSVERPDGSNFTLKIRSTKLEDSAMYFCASSAGMGYTFGSGTRLTVV.

The chain uses TRBV5-6 and TRBJ2-2; D might be TRBD1 (6 bases). V lost 2 bases and J lost 8, with 19 bases in between. Germline V gene lookup returns CDR1 SGHDT and CDR2 YYEEEE. There are 16 residues in the CDR3. CDR3 sequence (DNA): TGTGCCAGCAGCTTCTTACTTCAGGGGCTCAAGGGGGAGCTGTTTTTT. This encodes CASSFLLQGLKGELFF.

This chain joins TRBV18 and TRBJ2-1; D gene unclear. This CDR3 is built from 13 residues. The V end was cut by 3 bases, the J end by 8 bases, with 11 bases between. CDR1 and CDR2 from the germline V gene are KGHSH and LQKENI. CDR3 coding DNA: TGTGCCAGCTCACCCTTTTTAGAGGATGAGCAGTTCTTC. Translated, it gives CASSPFLEDEQFF.

This clone was counted once. The chain joins TRBV4-2 to TRBJ1-1; D remains unclear. The CDR3 spans 14 residues. V was shortened by 2 bases and J by 2 bases, with 9 bases between the two germline ends. Per the germline V gene, CDR1 is LGHNA and CDR2 is YNFKEQ. CDR3 DNA sequence: TGTGCCAGCAGCCAACACAACAGTAACACTGAAGCTTTCTTT. Encoded protein: CASSQHNSNTEAFF.

The chain uses TRBV6-5 and TRBJ1-2; a weak D match, TRBD1 (6 bases). CDR1 is MNHEY, CDR2 SVGAGI, per germline. The CDR3 has 16 residues. V gave up 3 bases and J gave up 2 bases, with 16 bases separating them. DNA of the CDR3: TGTGCCAGCAGTTATTCCCCGGTGACAGGAAACTATGGCTACACCTTC. Translating gives CASSYSPVTGNYGYTF.

The table lists this clone with a few counts. The chain is built from TRBV6-5 and TRBJ1-4; a weak D match, TRBD1 (5 bases). V lost 6 bases to trimming and J lost 7 bases, with 15 bases between them. CDR1 and CDR2 (germline): MNHEY, SVGAGI. This CDR3 contains 14 residues. CDR3 in DNA: TGTGCCAGCAGCCGCAGGGTCTTCGGTGAAAAACTGTTTTTT. The encoded protein is CASSRRVFGEKLFF.

In this sample, this clone turned up once. The J gene is TRBJ2-5, the V gene TRBV11-3; D possibly corresponds to TRBD1 (6 bases). Trimming pared 3 bases from V and 5 bases from J, leaving 10 bases between. The CDR3 spans 13 residues. The germline V gene has CDR1 SGHNT and CDR2 YENEEA. CDR3 sequence reads: CASSFGQGETQYF. CDR3 coding DNA: TGTGCCAGCAGCTTCGGGCAGGGGGAGACCCAGTACTTC.

In this sample, this clone turned up a few times. V usage is TRBV11-2 and J usage is TRBJ1-1; TRBD1 aligns across 7 bases. The CDR3 has 14 residues. CDR1 and CDR2 from the germline V gene are SGHAT and FQNNGV. The ends lost 5 bases at V and 4 bases at J; junction bases unmatched: 7. CDR3 in amino acids: CASSPWTGGTEAFF. The CDR3 DNA reads TGTGCCAGCAGCCCTTGGACAGGCGGCACTGAAGCTTTCTTT.

The rearrangement joins TRBV7-6 to TRBJ2-1, with a tentative D call TRBD2 (7 bases). This CDR3 region has 14 residues. Germline-derived CDR1 and CDR2 are SGHVS and FNYEAQ. V was cut by 2 bases and J by 6 bases, with 11 bases left in between. The CDR3 loop reads CASSLRGAGNEQFF. CDR3 bases: TGTGCCAGCAGCTTACGGGGGGCGGGCAATGAGCAGTTCTTC. The full variable domain, with the rest looked up from reference TRBV7-6 and TRBJ2-1, is GAGVSQSPRYKVTKRGQDVALRCDPISGHVSLYWYRQALGQGPEFLTYFNYEAQQDKSGLPNDRFSAERPEGSISTLTIQRTEQRDSAMYRCASSLRGAGNEQFFGPGTRLTVL.

V usage is TRBV19 and J usage is TRBJ2-5; TRBD1 matches 7 bases. The V and J ends lost 3 bases and 4 bases, in that order; junction bases with no gene match: 8. The CDR3 consists of 15 residues. Germline CDR1 LNHDA, CDR2 SQIVND (reference sequence). CDR3 coding DNA: TGTGCCAGTAGTATTGGAGTCGCAGGGGGAGAGACCCAGTACTTC. It translates to CASSIGVAGGETQYF.

The chain has TRBV18 and TRBJ1-5; the match to TRBD1 covers 8 bases. The CDR3 loop spans 16 amino acids. The germline CDR1 and CDR2 sequences are KGHSH and LQKENI. The J segment lost 7 bases and the V segment lost 1 base, leaving 9 bases of the junction unmatched. This CDR3 reads CASSPQPGQVGQPQHF. The CDR3 DNA reads as TGTGCCAGCTCACCACAGCCGGGACAGGTCGGGCAGCCCCAGCATTTT.

The V gene is TRBV6-6, the J gene TRBJ2-1, with D uncertain. The CDR3 runs to 12 residues. Germline CDR1 and CDR2: MNHNY and SVGAGI (reference sequence). V was cut by 7 bases and J by 7 bases, with 11 bases left in between. CDR3 sequence (DNA): TGTGCCAGCACCCATGGAGTGAATGAGCAGTTCTTC. It yields the protein CASTHGVNEQFF.

This clone is a singleton in its sample. This chain joins TRBV19 and TRBJ2-7, with 11 bases matching TRBD1. CDR1 is LNHDA and CDR2 is SQIVND in the germline V gene (reference sequence). The CDR3 is made up of 16 amino acids. V dropped 2 bases and J dropped 4; count of bases not matched to a gene: 7. The CDR3 here is CASSITAGQGAYEQYF. In nucleotides, the CDR3 is TGTGCCAGTAGTATAACAGCCGGACAGGGGGCGTACGAGCAGTACTTC.

CDR3 protein: CASSLGSGVTDTQYF. The CDR3 DNA reads TGCGCCAGCAGCTTGGGTAGCGGGGTCACAGATACGCAGTATTTT. V gene TRBV5-1 combines with J gene TRBJ2-3; 8 nucleotides match TRBD2. The CDR3 length is 15 residues. Germline CDR1 reads SGHRS; CDR2 reads YFSETQ. Unmatched junction bases numbered 2, after V lost 0 bases and J lost 2 bases.

The rearrangement links TRBV9 to TRBJ2-5, with D perhaps TRBD1 (5 bases). CDR1 is SGDLS and CDR2 is YYNGEE in the germline V gene. V gave up 0 bases and J gave up 10 bases, with 19 bases separating them. The CDR3 has 15 residues. The chain's CDR3 is CASSVARAGAGVQYF. The CDR3 DNA follows: TGTGCCAGCAGCGTAGCCAGGGCTGGGGCTGGGGTCCAGTACTTC.